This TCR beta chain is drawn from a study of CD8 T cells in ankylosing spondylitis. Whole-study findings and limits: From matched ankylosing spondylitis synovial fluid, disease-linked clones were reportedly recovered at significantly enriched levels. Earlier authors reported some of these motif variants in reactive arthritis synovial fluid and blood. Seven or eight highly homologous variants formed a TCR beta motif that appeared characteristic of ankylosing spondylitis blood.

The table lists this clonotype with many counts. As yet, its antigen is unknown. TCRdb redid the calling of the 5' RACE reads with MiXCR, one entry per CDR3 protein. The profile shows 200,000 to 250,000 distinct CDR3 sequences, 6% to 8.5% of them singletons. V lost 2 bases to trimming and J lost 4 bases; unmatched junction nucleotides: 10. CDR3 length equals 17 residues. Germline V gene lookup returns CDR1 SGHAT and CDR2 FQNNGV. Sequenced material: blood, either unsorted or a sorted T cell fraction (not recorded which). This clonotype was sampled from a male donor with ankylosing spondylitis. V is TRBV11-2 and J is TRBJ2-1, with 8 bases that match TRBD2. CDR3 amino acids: CASSLYPAGATYNEQFF. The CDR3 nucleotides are TGTGCCAGCAGCTTATACCCAGCGGGGGCTACTTACAATGAGCAGTTCTTC.